A selection of T cell receptor beta chains follows, all from one sample in a study of blood T cell repertoires in COVID-19. Libraries were prepared by immunoSEQ multiplex PCR; TCRdb keeps only in-frame clonotypes and omits some of them. The sample lists under 200,000 clones; 70% to 80% were seen once. Sequenced input: peripheral blood. These receptors were taken from a man in his sixties with acute or convalescent COVID-19. CDR3s leave out the opening cysteine and the closing phenylalanine or tryptophan. Expanded clones are given a class, and other clones once, few, many or no size at all.

abundance	v_gene	j_gene	CDR3aa
.	TRBV30	TRBJ1-5	AWNGQNNQPQH
once	TRBV7-3	TRBJ2-1	ASSLTESSYNEQF
.	TRBV12-5	TRBJ1-1	ASGSFSLVEAF
.	TRBV19	TRBJ1-1	ASSIGAGLEAF
once	TRBV11-2	TRBJ1-3	ASTNSYSGNTIY
once	TRBV15	TRBJ1-1	ATSRVRQALNTEAF
once	TRBV11-2	TRBJ2-1	ASSPRSGVEQF
.	TRBV19	TRBJ2-1	ASSIAPGYDEQF
.	TRBV5-4	TRBJ2-7	ASSQYRDYEQY
.	TRBV5-5	TRBJ2-2	ASSLVDRGGGELF
.	TRBV5-1	TRBJ2-3	ASSLGQGGADTQY
.	TRBV11-2	TRBJ1-6	ASSRGQANSPLH
.	TRBV6-5	TRBJ2-7	ASSYSERGTYEQY
.	TRBV4-2	TRBJ1-2	ASSQQSTEANYGYT
few	TRBV11-2	TRBJ2-7	ASSFGNSYEQY
.	TRBV19	TRBJ1-1	ASSRGGTEAF
few	TRBV9	TRBJ2-1	ASSVGGRGEQF
.	TRBV5-8	TRBJ2-2	ASSFKSTGQGAGELF
.	TRBV24-1	TRBJ2-3	ATSDDRGSTDTQY
.	TRBV7-2	TRBJ1-3	ASSLGFTGITGNTIY
once	TRBV5-4	TRBJ2-3	ASSVVGTGYDTQY
.	TRBV7-2	TRBJ1-1	ASSLQHSANTEAF
.	TRBV11-2	TRBJ2-4	ASSLTGLRNIQY
.	TRBV6-2/TRBV6-3	TRBJ2-5	ASSYTLAGGRETQY
.	TRBV7-2	TRBJ1-5	ASSLVVQANQPQH
few	TRBV15	TRBJ2-7	ATSRTGGYEQY
.	TRBV10-2	TRBJ2-1	ASSEDTGAYNEQF
.	TRBV25-1	TRBJ1-2	ASSDFGREVGYT
.	TRBV5-6	TRBJ1-1	ASSFPTGASTEAF
.	TRBV27	TRBJ2-3	ASSLGQSTDTQY
.	TRBV10-3	TRBJ1-2	AISASEGQSVYGYT
.	TRBV7-2	TRBJ2-7	ASSPGESYEQY
.	TRBV25-1	TRBJ2-5	ASSEYNRGREETQY
.	TRBV6-6	TRBJ1-2	ASSWSEGYT
once	TRBV2	TRBJ1-3	ASSEPRGEGGNTIY
.	TRBV9	TRBJ2-6	ASSLGANVLT
.	TRBV19	TRBJ1-1	ASSKEGWYTEAF
.	TRBV19	TRBJ1-2	ASRLLDRGYGYT
few	TRBV6-5	TRBJ1-3	ASTNGQWNTIY
.	TRBV29-1	TRBJ2-3	SAGTSGSTDTQY
.	TRBV19	TRBJ2-7	ASSPRPGTGTGEQY
few	TRBV4-3	TRBJ2-3	ASSPTSSTDTQY
once	TRBV18	TRBJ1-1	ASSPRGGLEAF
few	TRBV5-5	TRBJ2-1	ASIGSPPAYNEQF
.	TRBV7-9	TRBJ1-1	ASSLGGQGNTEAF
.	TRBV27	TRBJ2-5	ASSAAGTGQETQY
.	TRBV11-2	TRBJ2-5	ASSLGGKETQY
.	TRBV6-1	TRBJ1-2	ASSEGGHIYGYT
.	TRBV11-3	TRBJ1-5	ASSMYRDRDSFQPQH
.	TRBV29-1	TRBJ2-2	SAVQGADGELF